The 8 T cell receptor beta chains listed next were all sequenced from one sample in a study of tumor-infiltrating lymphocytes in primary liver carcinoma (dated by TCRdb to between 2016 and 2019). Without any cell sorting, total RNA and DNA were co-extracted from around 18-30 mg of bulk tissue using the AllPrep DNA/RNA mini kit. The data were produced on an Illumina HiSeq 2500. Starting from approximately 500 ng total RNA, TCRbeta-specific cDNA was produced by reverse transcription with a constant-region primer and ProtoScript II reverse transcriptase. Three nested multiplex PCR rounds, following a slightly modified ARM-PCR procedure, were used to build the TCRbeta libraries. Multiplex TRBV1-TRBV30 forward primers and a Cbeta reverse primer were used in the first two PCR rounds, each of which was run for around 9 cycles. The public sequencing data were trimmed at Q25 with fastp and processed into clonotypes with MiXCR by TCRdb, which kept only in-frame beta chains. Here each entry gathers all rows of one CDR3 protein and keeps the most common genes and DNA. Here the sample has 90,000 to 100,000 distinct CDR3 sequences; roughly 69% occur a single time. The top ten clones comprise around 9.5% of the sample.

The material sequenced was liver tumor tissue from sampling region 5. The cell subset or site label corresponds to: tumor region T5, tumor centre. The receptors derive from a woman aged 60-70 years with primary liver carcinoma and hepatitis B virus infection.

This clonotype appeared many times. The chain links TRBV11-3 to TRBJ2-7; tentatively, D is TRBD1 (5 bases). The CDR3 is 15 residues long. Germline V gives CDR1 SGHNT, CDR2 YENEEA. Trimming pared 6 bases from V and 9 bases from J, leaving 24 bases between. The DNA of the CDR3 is TGTGCCAGCAGTTTTGCCCAGGGCCTTATCAACGGGCAGTACTTC. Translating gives CASSFAQGLINGQYF.

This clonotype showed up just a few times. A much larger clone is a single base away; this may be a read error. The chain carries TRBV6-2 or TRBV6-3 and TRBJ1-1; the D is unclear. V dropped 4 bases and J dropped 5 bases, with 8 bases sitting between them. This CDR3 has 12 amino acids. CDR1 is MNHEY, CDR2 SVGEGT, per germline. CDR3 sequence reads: CASSLRQTEAFF. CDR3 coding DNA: TGTGCCAGCAGTTTAAGGCAGACTGAAGCTTTCTTT.

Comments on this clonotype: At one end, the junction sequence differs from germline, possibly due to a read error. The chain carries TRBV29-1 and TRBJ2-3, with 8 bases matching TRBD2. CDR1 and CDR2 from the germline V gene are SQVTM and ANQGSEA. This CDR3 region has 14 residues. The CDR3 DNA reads TGTAGCCAATCGAGCGGGAGACCCCAAGATATGCAGTATTTT. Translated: CSQSSGRPQDMQYF.

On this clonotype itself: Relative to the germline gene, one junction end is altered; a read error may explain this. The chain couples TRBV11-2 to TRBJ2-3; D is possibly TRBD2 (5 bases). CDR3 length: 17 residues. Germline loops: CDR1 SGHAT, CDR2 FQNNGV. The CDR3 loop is CASSLVMGRRNTDTQYF. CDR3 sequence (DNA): TGTGCCAGTAGCTTAGTAATGGGGAGAAGGAACACAGATACGCAGTATTTT.

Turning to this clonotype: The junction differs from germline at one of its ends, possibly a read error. CDR3 coding DNA: TGTGTCAGCAGGTACTGGACGGACAGTCAAGAGACCCAGTACTTC. As protein: CVSRYWTDSQETQYF. The V and J genes are TRBV6-1 and TRBJ2-5, with a tentative D call TRBD1 (6 bases). Germline CDR1 is MNHNS and CDR2 is SASEGT. CDR3 size: 15 residues.

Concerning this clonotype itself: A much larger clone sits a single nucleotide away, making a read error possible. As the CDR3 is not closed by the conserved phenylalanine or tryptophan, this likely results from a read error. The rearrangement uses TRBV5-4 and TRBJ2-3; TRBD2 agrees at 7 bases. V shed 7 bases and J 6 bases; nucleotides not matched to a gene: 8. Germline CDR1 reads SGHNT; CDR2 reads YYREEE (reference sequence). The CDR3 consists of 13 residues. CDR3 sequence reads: CASWWLGGDTQYL. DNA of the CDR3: TGTGCCAGCTGGTGGCTCGGGGGGGATACGCAGTATCTT.

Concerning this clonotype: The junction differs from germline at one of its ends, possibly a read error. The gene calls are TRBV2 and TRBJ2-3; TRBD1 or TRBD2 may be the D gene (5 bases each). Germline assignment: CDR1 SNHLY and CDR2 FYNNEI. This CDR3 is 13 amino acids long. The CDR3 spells CDSSEGPGRAQYF. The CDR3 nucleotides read TGTGACAGCAGTGAGGGGCCAGGAAGGGCGCAGTATTTT.

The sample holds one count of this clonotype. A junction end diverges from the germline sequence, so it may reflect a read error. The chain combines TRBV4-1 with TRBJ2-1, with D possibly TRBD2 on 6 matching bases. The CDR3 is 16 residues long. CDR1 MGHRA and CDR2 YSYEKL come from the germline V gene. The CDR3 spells CVSSQETGAAYNEQFF. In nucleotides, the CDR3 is TGCGTCAGCAGCCAAGAAACGGGAGCCGCCTATAATGAGCAGTTCTTC.